Below, one T cell receptor (beta chain) is given with its context. Antigen: not known. The iRepertoire nested amplicon-rescue multiplex PCR amplified TCR alpha and beta CDR3s from RNA. For one-step reverse transcription and amplification, 100-400 ng of tissue mRNA or PBMC total RNA was used. TCRdb passed the multiplex PCR reads through MiXCR, listing each CDR3 protein once. The table lists over 140,000 distinct CDR3 sequences, roughly 43% of them singletons, with roughly 20% in the top ten. This sample is drawn from a study of glioma-infiltrating T cells. Overall study findings and caveats: Above-expected tissue-blood divergence occurred in all gliomas, most in low-grade ones. Very few CDR3 sequences were shared between tissue and blood.

The sample comprised glioma tissue, nonneoplastic brain tissue, or PBMCs (not recorded which). This receptor was obtained from a human donor with low-grade glioma or glioblastoma, undergoing nonglioma brain surgery, or in good health (not recorded which).

As DNA, the CDR3 is TGTGCCAGCAGCTCTGATATTGGGGAGCTGTTTTTT. It specifies CASSSDIGELFF. V and J are TRBV7-2 and TRBJ2-2; D gene unclear. CDR1 SGHTA and CDR2 FQGNSA come from the germline V gene. With 4 bases removed from V and 8 bases from J, the gap between germline ends came to 8 bases. The CDR3 loop spans 12 amino acids.